The next 20 T cell receptor beta chains were all read from a single sample in a study of blood T cell repertoires in COVID-19. Here immunoSEQ multiplex PCR was the method, and the copy in TCRdb shows in-frame clones only, minus some. The table includes more than 200,000 clones, around four fifths detected once. Sequenced sample: peripheral blood. These receptors all come from a man in his 60s with acute or convalescent COVID-19.

The chain carries TRBV6-6 and TRBJ1-5, with TRBD1 matching 7 bases. Unmatched junction bases numbered 3, after V lost 2 bases and J lost 5 bases. This CDR3 is 14 amino acids long. CDR1 and CDR2 (germline): MNHNY, SVGAGI (reference sequence). CDR3 loop: CASSYRGLDQPQHF. The CDR3 DNA reads as TGTGCCAGCAGTTACAGGGGGCTCGATCAGCCCCAGCATTTT.

J is TRBJ2-1 and V is TRBV6-4; 12 bases align to TRBD1. CDR1 MRHNA and CDR2 SNTAGT come from the germline V gene. V was clipped by 2 bases and J by 8 bases; unmatched bases: 1. This CDR3 region has 14 residues. Here the CDR3 DNA reads TGTGCCAGCAGTGACGGGACAGGGGGCGATGAGCAGTTCTTC. As protein: CASSDGTGGDEQFF.

V usage is TRBV7-2 and J usage is TRBJ2-1; D not resolved. Germline lookup yields CDR1 SGHTA and CDR2 FQGNSA. V was pared by 1 base and J by 4 bases, with 8 bases between. The CDR3 loop spans 14 amino acids. The CDR3 is CASSLGSVYNEQFF. The CDR3 coding sequence is TGTGCCAGCAGCTTAGGGTCAGTTTACAATGAGCAGTTCTTC.

CDR3 in DNA: TGTGCCAGCAGTGGGACTAGCGGGACCTACGAGCAGTACTTC. It encodes CASSGTSGTYEQYF. The chain has TRBV6-2 or TRBV6-3 and TRBJ2-7; 13 positions agree with TRBD2. Germline CDR1 and CDR2: MNHEY and SVGEGT. Trimming removed 5 bases from V and 2 bases from J; junction bases left unmatched: 0. CDR3 length: 14 amino acids.

The V and J genes are TRBV10-2 and TRBJ1-6; the D gene is possibly TRBD1 (6 bases). The germline V and J ends were trimmed by 8 bases and 7 bases, with 15 bases remaining between them. Looked up from germline, CDR1 is WSHSY and CDR2 is SAAADI. The CDR3 contains 14 residues. The CDR3 DNA follows: TGCGCCAGCCACCCACAGGGCCTCAATTCACCCCTCCACTTT. Protein: CASHPQGLNSPLHF.

The chain links TRBV24-1 to TRBJ2-3, with TRBD2 as a possible D gene (6 bases). V lost 2 bases and J lost 0, with 14 bases in between. CDR1 and CDR2 from the germline V gene are KGHDR and SFDVKD. CDR3 size: 17 residues. Here the CDR3 reads CATSDSGGRASTDTQYF. The CDR3 DNA is TGTGCCACCAGTGATTCCGGGGGAAGGGCTAGCACAGATACGCAGTATTTT.

This chain joins TRBV7-2 and TRBJ2-2; the D gene is possibly TRBD1 (5 bases). V was trimmed by 2 bases and J by 5 bases, leaving 12 bases between them. The CDR3 extends over 15 amino acids. Germline values: CDR1 SGHTA, CDR2 FQGNSA. The DNA of the CDR3 is TGTGCCAGCAGCTTAAGGCAGGGATGGACCGGGGAGCTGTTTTTT. This codes for CASSLRQGWTGELFF.

This chain links TRBV9 with TRBJ1-1, with D unresolved. Trimming took off 0 bases at V and 0 bases at J, with 3 bases between the two ends. Germline V gives CDR1 SGDLS, CDR2 YYNGEE. The CDR3 runs to 13 residues. This CDR3 reads CASSVGMNTEAFF. The CDR3 region has the DNA TGTGCCAGCAGCGTAGGTATGAACACTGAAGCTTTCTTT.

The chain links TRBV11-3 to TRBJ2-3; maybe TRBD2 (5 bases). This CDR3 comprises 15 residues. Germline V gene data show CDR1 as SGHNT and CDR2 as YENEEA. Deletions cut 1 base from V and 0 bases from J, with 8 bases between. The CDR3 bases are TGTGCCAGCAGCTTAGGAGGGTTCAGCACAGATACGCAGTATTTT. This codes for CASSLGGFSTDTQYF.

The J gene is TRBJ1-3, the V gene TRBV6-1; maybe TRBD1 (6 bases). Trimming took off 3 bases at V and 3 bases at J, with 9 bases between the two ends. The CDR3 is made up of 14 amino acids. Germline V gene lookup returns CDR1 MNHNS and CDR2 SASEGT. In nucleotides, the CDR3 is TGTGCCAGCAGTGATACAGGGTATGGAAACACCATATATTTT. Translated, it gives CASSDTGYGNTIYF.

The chain combines TRBV5-6 with TRBJ1-1, with D possibly being TRBD1 (5 bases). The CDR3 is made up of 16 amino acids. V was shortened by 4 bases and J by 7 bases, with 23 bases between the two germline ends. Germline-derived CDR1 and CDR2 are SGHDT and YYEEEE. The CDR3 spells CASSLRLANNQGEAFF. The DNA for the CDR3 is TGTGCCAGCAGCCTGAGGCTGGCCAATAACCAGGGTGAAGCTTTCTTT.

This chain uses TRBV3-1 (or the pseudogene TRBV3-2) with TRBJ2-1; 9 bases are shared with TRBD2. The CDR3 has 16 amino acids. V was clipped by 1 base and J by 5 bases; unmatched bases: 6. Germline assignment: CDR1 LGHDT and CDR2 YNNKEL (reference sequence). The CDR3 loop is CASSQALTSGNNEQFF. DNA of the CDR3: TGTGCCAGCAGCCAAGCCCTGACTAGCGGAAACAATGAGCAGTTCTTC.

This clone is a singleton in its sample. The J gene is TRBJ2-7, the V gene TRBV7-8; 7 bases are a match to TRBD1. The junction had 9 bases not matched to a gene; V was cut back by 5 bases and J by 2 bases. Germline lookup yields CDR1 SGHVS and CDR2 FQNEAQ. The CDR3 extends over 15 amino acids. CDR3 DNA sequence: TGTGCCAGCAGCAATTACAGGGGCCCAGCCTACGAGCAGTACTTC. Its translation: CASSNYRGPAYEQYF.

This chain joins TRBV27 and TRBJ1-2; tentative D call: TRBD1 (6 bases). Deletions cut 4 bases from V and 3 bases from J, with 15 bases between. Germline CDR1 MNHEY, CDR2 SMNVEV (reference sequence). The CDR3 runs to 15 residues. Here the CDR3 DNA reads TGTGCCAGCAGTTCGCAACAGGGCTCCGACTATGGCTACACCTTC. Translation: CASSSQQGSDYGYTF.

V is TRBV13 and J is TRBJ2-7, with 8 bases fitting TRBD1. Germline CDR1 and CDR2: PRHDT and FYEKMQ (reference sequence). The CDR3 sequence is 13 residues long. The ends lost 5 bases at V and 4 bases at J; junction bases unmatched: 4. The CDR3 is CASSKGQVYEQYF. The CDR3 DNA is TGTGCCAGCAGCAAGGGACAGGTTTACGAGCAGTACTTC.

The rearrangement links TRBV9 to TRBJ1-3, with TRBD1 matching 7 bases. CDR1 and CDR2 from the germline V gene are SGDLS and YYNGEE. The length of the CDR3 is 15 residues. V shed 0 bases and J 2 bases; nucleotides not matched to a gene: 2. In DNA, the CDR3 is TGTGCCAGCAGCGTAGACACAGGGGCTGGAAACACCATATATTTT. Amino acid sequence: CASSVDTGAGNTIYF.

This chain joins TRBV2 and TRBJ2-2; 9 bases are a match to TRBD1. V was clipped by 6 bases and J by 7 bases; unmatched bases: 6. The CDR3 runs 14 residues. Germline assignment: CDR1 SNHLY and CDR2 FYNNEI. The CDR3 loop reads CASRSQGAGGELFF. CDR3 bases: TGTGCCAGCAGGTCACAGGGGGCGGGCGGGGAGCTGTTTTTT.

The V and J genes are TRBV24-1 and TRBJ2-1, with TRBD2 identical over 9 bases. Germline assignment: CDR1 KGHDR and CDR2 SFDVKD. Losses at the gene ends were 4 bases for V and 6 bases for J; bases not matched to a gene: 6. This CDR3 spans 15 amino acids. CDR3 in DNA: TGTGCCACCAGTGAAAAGGGACTAGCAATCAATGAGCAGTTCTTC. It encodes CATSEKGLAINEQFF.

This rearrangement joins TRBV4-1 to TRBJ1-2; 10 nucleotides line up with TRBD1. Unmatched junction bases numbered 5, after V lost 1 base and J lost 6 bases. Germline V gives CDR1 MGHRA, CDR2 YSYEKL. This CDR3 contains 15 residues. CDR3 in amino acids: CASSQGTGGPNGYTF. CDR3 sequence (DNA): TGCGCCAGCAGCCAAGGGACAGGGGGACCCAATGGCTACACCTTC.

A few counts support this clone. The chain carries TRBV7-2 and TRBJ1-4, with 11 bases lining up with TRBD1. The V gene's germline CDR1 is SGHTA and CDR2 FQGNSA. Trimming cost V 5 bases and J 0 bases; bases outside gene matches: 11. This CDR3 is built from 19 residues. For the CDR3, the DNA is TGTGCCAGCAGCCTCCGGGACAGGGGGAGGGGAACAACTAATGAAAAACTGTTTTTT. Residues: CASSLRDRGRGTTNEKLFF.